These 28 T cell receptor beta chains were sequenced from one sample in a study of cytomegalovirus exposure and HLA in healthy donors. Primers: 60 Vbeta forward and 13 Jbeta reverse. Some clones are missing from TCRdb's copy, which holds only in-frame ones; the method was immunoSEQ multiplex PCR. The repertoire has some 150,000 clones, around 77% of them found once; the top ten carry approximately 2%. Sequencing was carried out using PBMCs. The receptors stem from a man younger than 40 in good health and CMV-seronegative.

This clone appeared a single time. CDR3 sequence reads: CASSQDRWDRVPDTQYF. Here the CDR3 DNA reads TGTGCCAGCAGCCAAGATCGGTGGGACAGGGTGCCAGATACGCAGTATTTT. The gene calls are TRBV14 and TRBJ2-3, with 9 bases aligning to TRBD1. Germline CDR1 reads SGHDN; CDR2 reads FVKESK. V shed 0 bases, J shed 4 bases, and the junction held 8 bases outside the gene matches. The CDR3 has 17 amino acids.

This chain uses TRBV5-6 with TRBJ1-2; D possibly corresponds to TRBD1 (6 bases). The CDR3 loop spans 16 amino acids. Germline V gives CDR1 SGHDT, CDR2 YYEEEE. The V end lost 2 bases, the J end lost 2 bases, and 16 bases lay between the germline ends. This CDR3 reads CASSFKSGDRNYGYTF. The DNA of the CDR3 is TGTGCCAGCAGCTTTAAATCAGGGGATCGGAACTATGGCTACACCTTC.

The chain combines TRBV18 with TRBJ2-1; the match to TRBD2 covers 8 bases. The CDR3 has 16 residues. The germline V gene encodes CDR1 KGHSH and CDR2 LQKENI. The J segment lost 2 bases and the V segment lost 3 bases, leaving 6 bases of the junction unmatched. Here the CDR3 reads CASSPPGLVAYNEQFF. CDR3 DNA sequence: TGTGCCAGCTCACCTCCGGGACTAGTTGCCTACAATGAGCAGTTCTTC.

The chain has TRBV4-2 and TRBJ1-1; 8 bases line up with TRBD1. The CDR3 has 16 amino acids. Germline V CDR1 and CDR2: LGHNA, YNFKEQ. J was trimmed by 1 base and V by 1 base; bases with no gene match: 5. The CDR3 DNA is TGTGCCAGCAGCCAAGTCGGACAGGGACGGAACACTGAAGCTTTCTTT. Amino acid sequence: CASSQVGQGRNTEAFF.

The chain is built from TRBV4-2 and TRBJ1-1; the D gene is possibly TRBD1 (5 bases). V was shortened by 0 bases and J by 1 base, with 9 bases between the two germline ends. CDR1 is LGHNA, CDR2 YNFKEQ, per germline. The CDR3 loop spans 15 amino acids. DNA for the CDR3: TGTGCCAGCAGCCAAGACTGGGGGGGGAACACTGAAGCTTTCTTT. Translating it yields CASSQDWGGNTEAFF.

The V call is TRBV13, the J call TRBJ2-1; 9 bases align to TRBD1. From germline, CDR1 is PRHDT and CDR2 FYEKMQ (reference sequence). The CDR3 sequence is 15 residues long. The trim removed 7 bases at V and 7 bases at J, leaving 11 bases unmatched. CDR3 protein: CASTDYRGLGNEQFF. The CDR3, as DNA: TGTGCCAGCACGGACTACAGGGGGCTGGGGAATGAGCAGTTCTTC.

V gene TRBV4-1 combines with J gene TRBJ1-1, with D uncertain. V was shortened by 4 bases and J by 1 base, with 7 bases between the two germline ends. CDR1 is MGHRA, CDR2 YSYEKL, per germline. The CDR3 totals 13 residues. The CDR3 DNA sequence: TGCGCCAGCAGCCTACATAAGAACACTGAAGCTTTCTTT. This encodes CASSLHKNTEAFF.

The sample holds many counts of this clone. The chain couples TRBV28 to TRBJ1-3; 7 nucleotides agree with TRBD1. CDR3 size: 15 residues. Germline V gives CDR1 MDHEN, CDR2 SYDVKM. The J segment lost 0 bases and the V segment lost 7 bases, leaving 6 bases of the junction unmatched. CDR3 sequence reads: CASITGTASGNTIYF. In DNA, the CDR3 is TGTGCCAGCATCACCGGGACAGCCTCTGGAAACACCATATATTTT.

The chain recombines TRBV5-1 with TRBJ1-1; possibly TRBD1 for D (5 bases). The V gene's germline CDR1 is SGHRS and CDR2 YFSETQ. The length of the CDR3 is 17 residues. V lost 4 bases, J lost 2 bases, and 21 bases lay in between. CDR3 region: CASSGGPSAGANTEAFF. The CDR3 nucleotides are TGCGCCAGCAGCGGAGGGCCCTCAGCTGGGGCAAACACTGAAGCTTTCTTT. The full variable domain, completed using reference TRBV5-1 and TRBJ1-1, is KAGVTQTPRYLIKTRGQQVTLSCSPISGHRSVSWYQQTPGQGLQFLFEYFSETQRNKGNFPGRFSGRQFSNSRSEMNVSTLELGDSALYLCASSGGPSAGANTEAFFGQGTRLTVV.

The genes are TRBV6-5 and TRBJ2-3, with unresolved D. V dropped 0 bases and J dropped 1 base, with 8 bases sitting between them. This CDR3 contains 15 residues. The germline CDR1 and CDR2 sequences are MNHEY and SVGAGI. CDR3 sequence (DNA): TGTGCCAGCAGTTACTCAACAGCCGGCACAGATACGCAGTATTTT. This codes for CASSYSTAGTDTQYF.

The rearrangement links TRBV6-1 to TRBJ2-3; 11 bases are shared with TRBD2. Germline values: CDR1 MNHNS, CDR2 SASEGT. This CDR3 spans 15 amino acids. V trimming: 6 bases; J trimming: 2 bases; junction bases outside the gene matches: 4. CDR3 sequence (DNA): TGTGCCAGCAGGAATAGCGGGGGGGACACAGATACGCAGTATTTT. It is translated as CASRNSGGDTDTQYF.

This clone occurred a few times. The chain combines TRBV7-8 with TRBJ1-2; perhaps TRBD1 as D (5 bases). CDR1 SGHVS and CDR2 FQNEAQ come from the germline V gene. The V end was cut by 4 bases, the J end by 5 bases, with 14 bases between. This CDR3 comprises 14 residues. For the CDR3, the DNA is TGTGCCAGCAGCTCTTACTCGGGGGGTTATGGCTACACCTTC. The encoded protein is CASSSYSGGYGYTF.

This sequence joins TRBV18 and TRBJ1-2; D might be TRBD1 (5 bases). This CDR3 is 13 amino acids long. From germline, CDR1 is KGHSH and CDR2 LQKENI. Trimming shortened V by 3 bases and J by 6 bases, and 11 bases separated the two germline ends. This CDR3 is CASSPREGDGYTF. CDR3 bases: TGTGCCAGCTCACCCAGAGAAGGGGATGGCTACACCTTC. The complete variable domain, with remaining parts taken from reference TRBV18 and TRBJ1-2, reads NAGVMQNPRHLVRRRGQEARLRCSPMKGHSHVYWYRQLPEEGLKFMVYLQKENIIDESGMPKERFSAEFPKEGPSILRIQQVVRGDSAAYFCASSPREGDGYTFGSGTRLTVV.

A note on this clone: Other nucleotide sequences in the sample specify the same CDR3. V usage is TRBV19 and J usage is TRBJ1-3; D is uncertain. This CDR3 spans 13 amino acids. V shed 9 bases and J shed 1 base, with 10 bases lying between them. Germline CDR1 reads LNHDA; CDR2 reads SQIVND (reference sequence). The CDR3 region has the DNA TGTGCCAGCAGACTAATATCTGGAAACACCATATATTTT. This sequence encodes CASRLISGNTIYF.

V and J are TRBV9 and TRBJ1-3; 8 bases line up with TRBD1. The CDR3 extends over 14 amino acids. Germline CDR1 SGDLS, CDR2 YYNGEE. With 0 bases clipped from V and 5 bases from J, the junction kept 1 base outside the gene matches. The DNA of the CDR3 is TGTGCCAGCAGCGTAGGGACAGGGAGAAACACCATATATTTT. Its translation: CASSVGTGRNTIYF.

The V and J genes are TRBV7-9 and TRBJ2-6, with D possibly being TRBD2 (6 bases). Trimming took 7 bases from V and 0 from J, leaving 13 bases between them. Germline V CDR1 and CDR2: SEHNR, FQNEAQ (reference sequence). The CDR3 has 16 residues. For the CDR3, the DNA is TGTGCCAGCACCCCCACGCGGGGCTCTGGGGCCAACGTCCTGACTTTC. This translates into CASTPTRGSGANVLTF.

This sequence joins TRBV15 and TRBJ2-7; 11 bases match TRBD1. This CDR3 is built from 16 residues. V lost 8 bases to trimming and J lost 3 bases; unmatched junction nucleotides: 12. Germline V gives CDR1 LNHNV, CDR2 YYDKDF (reference sequence). CDR3: CATAGEKGQGVYEQYF. The CDR3 region has the DNA TGTGCCACCGCTGGAGAGAAGGGACAGGGGGTCTACGAGCAGTACTTC.

The chain has TRBV5-5 and TRBJ2-3, with D perhaps TRBD2 (6 bases). The CDR3 totals 16 residues. V was pared by 4 bases and J by 0 bases, with 15 bases between. Germline V lookup: CDR1 SGHKS, CDR2 YYEKEE (reference sequence). CDR3 bases: TGTGCCAGCAGCCCTGGGACTCATCCGAGCACAGATACGCAGTATTTT. Protein sequence: CASSPGTHPSTDTQYF.

The rearrangement links TRBV18 to TRBJ2-7; the match to TRBD2 covers 9 bases. The CDR3 has 16 amino acids. The trim removed 3 bases at V and 2 bases at J, leaving 8 bases unmatched. Germline V CDR1 and CDR2: KGHSH, LQKENI. CDR3 DNA: TGTGCCAGCTCACCCCGAGCTAGCGGGGAGACCTACGAGCAGTACTTC. Protein: CASSPRASGETYEQYF. The whole variable domain, filled in from reference TRBV18 and TRBJ2-7, reads NAGVMQNPRHLVRRRGQEARLRCSPMKGHSHVYWYRQLPEEGLKFMVYLQKENIIDESGMPKERFSAEFPKEGPSILRIQQVVRGDSAAYFCASSPRASGETYEQYFGPGTRLTVT.

The chain has TRBV5-1 and TRBJ2-1; TRBD2 matches at 13 bases. The CDR3 runs 17 residues. Germline CDR1 is SGHRS and CDR2 is YFSETQ. V was pared by 2 bases and J by 3 bases, with 5 bases of the junction left unmatched. CDR3 coding DNA: TGCGCCAGCAGCTTAGCAAGGACTAGCGGGAGCTACAATGAGCAGTTCTTC. This codes for CASSLARTSGSYNEQFF. Together with reference TRBV5-1 and TRBJ2-1, the CDR3 gives the full variable domain: KAGVTQTPRYLIKTRGQQVTLSCSPISGHRSVSWYQQTPGQGLQFLFEYFSETQRNKGNFPGRFSGRQFSNSRSEMNVSTLELGDSALYLCASSLARTSGSYNEQFFGPGTRLTVL.

This clone occurred once. The chain uses TRBV12-2 and TRBJ2-2; the table names TRBD2, a call not compared with the DNA. TRBV12-2 is classified as a pseudogene. The CDR3 loop spans 15 amino acids. The CDR3 here is CASRMDGTNTGELFF. The DNA of the CDR3 is TGTGCAAGTCGCATGGACGGGACGAACACCGGGGAGCTGTTTTTT.

The genes are TRBV29-1 and TRBJ1-1; no clear D. From germline, CDR1 is SQVTM and CDR2 ANQGSEA. V lost 3 bases, J lost 4 bases, and 12 bases lay in between. The CDR3 is made up of 13 amino acids. CDR3 DNA sequence: TGCAGCGTTGATAGCCATCTAGTCACTGAAGCTTTCTTT. Its translation: CSVDSHLVTEAFF. The whole variable domain, remainder taken from reference TRBV29-1 and TRBJ1-1, is SAVISQKPSRDICQRGTSLTIQCQVDSQVTMMFWYRQQPGQSLTLIATANQGSEATYESGFVIDKFPISRPNLTFSTLTVSNMSPEDSSIYLCSVDSHLVTEAFFGQGTRLTVV.

This rearrangement joins TRBV4-2 to TRBJ2-7; weak D call: TRBD2 (5 bases). The CDR3 is 14 amino acids. Deletions cut 4 bases from V and 2 bases from J, with 12 bases between. CDR1 is LGHNA, CDR2 YNFKEQ, per germline. The CDR3 loop is CASSPRTGTYEQYF. For the CDR3, the DNA is TGTGCCAGCAGCCCCCGGACGGGGACCTACGAGCAGTACTTC.

In this sample, this clone turned up once. The chain couples TRBV6-5 to TRBJ2-7; 9 positions match TRBD1. Germline lookup yields CDR1 MNHEY and CDR2 SVGAGI. This CDR3 region has 14 residues. V was pared by 11 bases and J by 0 bases, with 8 bases of the junction left unmatched. CDR3 nucleotide sequence: TGTGCCTCCCTAGGACAGGGGAGCTCCTACGAGCAGTACTTC. This gives the protein CASLGQGSSYEQYF.

The V call is TRBV10-1, the J call TRBJ1-1; D not resolved. The V and J ends lost 5 bases and 1 base respectively, with 11 bases between them. CDR3 length equals 14 residues. Per germline, CDR1 WNHNN and CDR2 SYGVQD (reference sequence). The CDR3 here is CASSPRPQNTEAFF. The DNA of the CDR3 is TGCGCCAGCAGTCCGAGGCCCCAGAACACTGAAGCTTTCTTT.

The chain is built from TRBV9 and TRBJ1-6; no clear D gene. The CDR3 is 14 residues long. Germline CDR1 is SGDLS and CDR2 is YYNGEE. Trimming left V 8 bases short and J 0 bases short, with 9 bases between. The CDR3 here is CASSYGSYNSPLHF. The CDR3 DNA reads TGTGCCAGTTCGTACGGCTCCTATAATTCACCCCTCCACTTT.

The chain carries TRBV7-2 and TRBJ2-1; 14 bases agree with TRBD2. Germline V gene data show CDR1 as SGHTA and CDR2 as FQGNSA. Losses at the gene ends were 4 bases for V and 4 bases for J; bases not matched to a gene: 3. The CDR3 runs to 16 residues. The CDR3 spells CASSSRTSGGYNEQFF. In DNA form, the CDR3 reads TGTGCCAGCAGCTCCAGGACTAGCGGGGGGTACAATGAGCAGTTCTTC.

This clone was counted a single time. V is TRBV7-9 and J is TRBJ2-7, with a tentative D call TRBD2 (6 bases). This CDR3 has 16 residues. CDR1 and CDR2 from the germline V gene are SEHNR and FQNEAQ (reference sequence). Trimming removed 2 bases at V and 6 bases at J, with 20 bases between. The DNA for the CDR3 is TGTGCCAGCAGCTTAAAGGAATGGGACTCTAGGGCCGAGCAGTACTTC. This sequence encodes CASSLKEWDSRAEQYF. The full variable domain, rest sourced from reference TRBV7-9 and TRBJ2-7, is DTGVSQNPRHKITKRGQNVTFRCDPISEHNRLYWYRQTLGQGPEFLTYFQNEAQLEKSRLLSDRFSAERPKGSFSTLEIQRTEQGDSAMYLCASSLKEWDSRAEQYFGPGTRLTVT.